These T cell receptor beta chains were read from a single sample in a study of blood T cell repertoires in COVID-19. Assay used: immunoSEQ multiplex PCR; TCRdb lists only in-frame clones, some missing. The data show 310,000 or so clones, 86% seen once. Sequences were obtained from peripheral blood. The receptors originated from a woman between 50 and 59 years old with acute or convalescent COVID-19. The CDR3 runs from the conserved cysteine through the conserved F or W. The D gene is left open where the match is weak. Only some rows state a clone size, as once, few, many or a class for expanded clones.

clone_size,j_call,d_call,v_call,cdr3_aa,cdr3_nt
-,TRBJ2-1,TRBD2,TRBV2,CASSELAGGLDEQFF,TGTGCCAGCAGTGAACTAGCGGGAGGCCTGGATGAGCAGTTCTTC
once,TRBJ2-1,TRBD1,TRBV6-2/TRBV6-3,CASSYWDSPRNEQFF,TGTGCCAGCAGTTACTGGGACAGCCCGCGGAATGAGCAGTTCTTC
-,TRBJ2-7,TRBD1,TRBV6-1,CASSEAGTGSYEQYF,TGTGCCAGCAGTGAAGCCGGGACAGGGAGCTACGAGCAGTACTTC
-,TRBJ2-2,-,TRBV27,CASSFQAGELFF,TGTGCCAGCAGTTTTCAGGCCGGGGAGCTGTTTTTT
-,TRBJ2-7,TRBD1,TRBV7-6,CASSRGQGSSYEQYF,TGTGCCAGCAGCCGGGGACAGGGATCCTCCTACGAGCAGTACTTC
-,TRBJ1-1,-,TRBV18,CASSPGQRNTEAFF,TGTGCCAGCTCACCCGGACAGAGGAACACTGAAGCTTTCTTT
-,TRBJ1-6,TRBD1,TRBV7-4,CASSFRDRDRSPLHF,TGTGCCAGCAGCTTCCGGGACAGGGACCGTTCACCCCTCCACTTT
once,TRBJ2-1,TRBD2,TRBV19,CASSQTSGRDNEQFF,TGTGCCAGTAGCCAGACTAGCGGGAGGGACAATGAGCAGTTCTTC
-,TRBJ2-7,TRBD2,TRBV5-6,CASSPGTNYEQYF,TGTGCCAGCAGCCCAGGGACTAACTACGAGCAGTACTTC
-,TRBJ2-7,TRBD2,TRBV7-2,CASRRTSVQGSYEQYF,TGTGCCAGCAGGCGCACTAGCGTCCAAGGCTCCTACGAGCAGTACTTC
few,TRBJ1-4,-,TRBV27,CASSPYRAPAEKLFF,TGTGCCAGCAGTCCTTACAGGGCTCCGGCTGAAAAACTGTTTTTT
-,TRBJ1-5,TRBD1,TRBV15,CATSSGTGRDYSNQPQHF,TGTGCCACCAGCAGTGGGACAGGGAGGGACTATAGCAATCAGCCCCAGCATTTT
-,TRBJ1-2,TRBD1,TRBV4-3,CASSHSQGAGGYTF,TGCGCCAGCAGCCATTCACAGGGGGCGGGAGGCTACACCTTC
-,TRBJ1-2,-,TRBV6-2/TRBV6-3,CASSSLEGYGYTF,TGTGCCAGCAGTTCCCTGGAGGGCTATGGCTACACCTTC
-,TRBJ1-4,TRBD1,TRBV2,CASRDRELQEKLFF,TGTGCCAGCAGGGACAGGGAATTACAAGAAAAACTGTTTTTT
once,TRBJ2-1,-,TRBV5-4,CASSLEADSYNEQFF,TGTGCCAGCAGCTTGGAGGCGGACTCCTACAATGAGCAGTTCTTC
-,TRBJ1-2,-,TRBV7-9,CASSADRDGYTF,TGTGCCAGCAGCGCTGACAGAGATGGCTACACCTTC
-,TRBJ2-3,TRBD2,TRBV11-2,CASSSSGSGVDTQYF,TGTGCCAGCAGCTCTAGCGGGAGTGGTGTAGATACGCAGTATTTT
few,TRBJ2-1,TRBD2,TRBV24-1,CATSDSRTSGREQFF,TGTGCCACCAGTGATTCCCGGACTAGCGGGCGTGAGCAGTTCTTC
-,TRBJ2-7,TRBD2,TRBV7-3,CASSTLPGGAYEQYF,TGTGCCAGCAGCACGCTTCCGGGAGGGGCCTACGAGCAGTACTTC
-,TRBJ2-7,-,TRBV9,CASSSDWGGRAYEQYF,TGTGCCAGCAGCTCGGACTGGGGTGGCCGAGCCTACGAGCAGTACTTC
-,TRBJ2-3,-,TRBV27,CASSLFASLPHGTSRNTDTQYF,TGTGCCAGCAGTTTATTTGCGAGTTTGCCCCACGGAACTAGCAGAAACACAGATACGCAGTATTTT
-,TRBJ2-7,TRBD2,TRBV7-2,CASSLLAGNDEQYF,TGTGCCAGCAGCTTGCTAGCGGGAAATGACGAGCAGTACTTC
-,TRBJ2-2,TRBD1,TRBV5-8,CASSSDRGLFTGELFF,TGTGCCAGCAGCTCGGACAGGGGGCTATTTACCGGGGAGCTGTTTTTT
-,TRBJ2-7,TRBD1,TRBV7-9,CASSRRTGDEQYF,TGTGCCAGCAGCCGCCGGACAGGGGACGAGCAGTACTTC
once,TRBJ2-7,TRBD2,TRBV28,CASSVLSGSGEQYF,TGTGCCAGCAGTGTGCTTAGCGGGAGTGGTGAGCAGTACTTC
-,TRBJ2-1,TRBD2,TRBV2,CASSARAGVYNEQFF,TGTGCCAGCAGTGCCAGAGCGGGAGTCTACAATGAGCAGTTCTTC
-,TRBJ2-1,TRBD2,TRBV2,CASSLLAGGINEQFF,TGTGCCAGCAGTCTGCTAGCGGGAGGGATCAATGAGCAGTTCTTC
-,TRBJ2-5,TRBD2,TRBV2,CASRDGTSGWKTQYF,TGTGCCAGCAGGGACGGGACTAGCGGGTGGAAGACCCAGTACTTC
-,TRBJ2-7,TRBD2,TRBV18,CASSPQIGSSGSYEQYF,TGTGCCAGCTCACCACAAATAGGTTCTAGCGGGAGCTACGAGCAGTACTTC
few,TRBJ1-5,TRBD1,TRBV4-1,CASSQGQGASNQPQHF,TGCGCCAGCAGCCAAGGACAGGGGGCCAGCAATCAGCCCCAGCATTTT
-,TRBJ1-1,-,TRBV30,CAWSVLANTEAFF,TGTGCCTGGAGTGTACTAGCAAATACTGAAGCTTTCTTT
-,TRBJ2-7,-,TRBV6-5,CASKQSPGSSYEQYF,TGTGCCAGCAAACAAAGCCCCGGGAGTTCCTACGAGCAGTACTTC
-,TRBJ2-1,-,TRBV25-1,CASSVVFGEQFF,TGTGCCAGCAGTGTAGTGTTTGGTGAGCAGTTCTTC
-,TRBJ1-3,-,TRBV5-1,CASSLAGSSSGNTIYF,TGCGCCAGCAGCTTGGCAGGCAGCTCTTCTGGAAACACCATATATTTT
few,TRBJ1-1,TRBD1,TRBV7-3,CASSLGQGNTEAFF,TGTGCCAGCAGCTTGGGACAGGGGAACACTGAAGCTTTCTTT
-,TRBJ2-7,TRBD1,TRBV4-2,CASSAQGAYEQYF,TGTGCCAGCAGCGCTCAGGGGGCCTACGAGCAGTACTTC
-,TRBJ1-2,-,TRBV4-2,CASSQDRSGGYGYTF,TGTGCCAGCAGCCAAGATAGGTCAGGAGGCTATGGCTACACCTTC
-,TRBJ2-3,-,TRBV9,CASSVVSADTQYF,TGTGCCAGCAGCGTAGTTAGCGCAGATACGCAGTATTTT